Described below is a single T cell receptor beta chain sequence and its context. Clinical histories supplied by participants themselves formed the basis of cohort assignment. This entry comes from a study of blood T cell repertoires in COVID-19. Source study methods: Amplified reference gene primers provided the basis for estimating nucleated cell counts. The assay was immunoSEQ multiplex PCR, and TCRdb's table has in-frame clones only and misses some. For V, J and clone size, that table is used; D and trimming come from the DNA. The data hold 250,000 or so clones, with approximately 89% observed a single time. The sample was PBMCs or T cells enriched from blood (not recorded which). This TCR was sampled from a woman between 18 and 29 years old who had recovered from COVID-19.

The CDR3 region is CASSLPGQGVYEQYF. CDR3 nucleotides: TGTGCCAGCAGTTTACCGGGACAGGGAGTTTACGAGCAGTACTTC. The chain recombines TRBV28 with TRBJ2-7; TRBD1 matches 9 bases. Germline CDR1 and CDR2: MDHEN and SYDVKM. The J segment lost 4 bases and the V segment lost 2 bases, leaving 6 bases of the junction unmatched. The CDR3 extends over 15 amino acids. Drawing the rest from reference TRBV28 and TRBJ2-7, the complete variable domain is DVKVTQSSRYLVKRTGEKVFLECVQDMDHENMFWYRQDPGLGLRLIYFSYDVKMKEKGDIPEGYSVSREKKERFSLILESASTNQTSMYLCASSLPGQGVYEQYFGPGTRLTVT.